These 9 T cell receptor beta chains originate from one sample sequenced in a study of T cells after yellow fever vaccination. TCRdb reanalysed the 5' RACE reads using MiXCR and keeps one entry per CDR3 protein. The table has some 320,000 distinct CDR3 sequences, 8.7% seen once. This specimen was CD4+ T cells sorted from PBMCs, taken 5 days after the yellow fever booster vaccination. The receptors come from a man younger than 30 who received the YFV17D yellow fever vaccine.

The rearrangement links TRBV5-1 to TRBJ2-1, with D possibly being TRBD1 or TRBD2 (5 bases each). V lost 4 bases to trimming and J lost 11 bases, with 13 bases between them. Germline CDR1 and CDR2: SGHRS and YFSETQ. CDR3 length equals 12 residues. CDR3 protein: CASSLGPGKQFF. CDR3 coding DNA: TGCGCCAGCAGCCTGGGGCCGGGAAAGCAGTTCTTC.

Only a few counts were recorded for this clonotype. The CDR3 coding sequence is TGTGCCAGCAGTTTGCCAGTGAACACCGGGGAGCTGTTTTTT. Translation gives CASSLPVNTGELFF. This sequence joins TRBV12-3 or TRBV12-4 and TRBJ2-2, with unresolved D. The CDR3 is 14 residues long. V was shortened by 3 bases and J by 1 base, with 6 bases between the two germline ends.

The chain carries TRBV5-1 and TRBJ2-3; D might be TRBD2 (6 bases). The CDR3 totals 17 residues. CDR1 is SGHRS, CDR2 YFSETQ, per germline. Between the trimmed V and J ends, which lost 0 bases and 0 bases, there was a span of 14 bases. CDR3 in amino acids: CASSLGVTRASTDTQYF. Written as DNA, the CDR3 is TGCGCCAGCAGCTTGGGTGTGACTAGGGCTAGCACAGATACGCAGTATTTT.

This clonotype was seen at least ten times. The J gene is TRBJ1-5, the V gene TRBV5-1; D may be TRBD1 (6 bases). The germline V and J ends were trimmed by 4 bases and 3 bases, with 11 bases remaining between them. Per the germline V gene, CDR1 is SGHRS and CDR2 is YFSETQ. The CDR3 consists of 14 residues. The CDR3 sequence: CASSTGQPNQPQHF. The CDR3 bases are TGCGCCAGCAGCACCGGACAGCCCAATCAGCCCCAGCATTTT.

The chain employs TRBV10-3 and TRBJ2-2; TRBD1 agrees at 7 bases. With 3 bases clipped from V and 5 bases from J, the junction kept 6 bases outside the gene matches. Per germline, CDR1 ENHRY and CDR2 SYGVKD. The CDR3 extends over 15 amino acids. CDR3 sequence: CAISEPGQITGELFF. DNA for the CDR3: TGTGCCATCAGTGAACCGGGACAGATTACCGGGGAGCTGTTTTTT.

As concerns this clonotype: This likely comes from a read error, as the CDR3 has no conserved phenylalanine or tryptophan at its end. It is unclear where the CDR3 begins or ends on the DNA, so no DNA is shown, and the CDR3 is as TCRdb lists it. J is TRBJ1-5 and V is TRBV15; the D call TRBD1 from the table was never checked on the DNA. Germline assignment: CDR1 LNHNV and CDR2 YYDKDF (reference sequence). The CDR3 totals 8 residues, both ends included. CDR3 in amino acids: CATSPPKD.

This clonotype was observed many times. The rearrangement uses TRBV18 and TRBJ1-1, with D possibly matching TRBD1 (5 bases). CDR3 size: 17 residues. Deletions cut 2 bases from V and 5 bases from J, with 21 bases between. Germline V gene lookup returns CDR1 KGHSH and CDR2 LQKENI. In nucleotides, the CDR3 is TGTGCCAGCTCACCAGGGTTGCTAGGGGAAGGTAGAACTGAAGCTTTCTTT. Its translation: CASSPGLLGEGRTEAFF.

The chain uses TRBV7-2 and TRBJ2-1; no reliable D call. CDR1 SGHTA and CDR2 FQGNSA come from the germline V gene. The length of the CDR3 is 13 residues. V was trimmed by 3 bases and J by 6 bases, leaving 9 bases between them. CDR3 sequence: CASSLSQLNEQFF. The CDR3 region has the DNA TGTGCCAGCAGCTTGTCACAGCTCAATGAGCAGTTCTTC.

Only a few counts were recorded for this clonotype. The rearrangement joins TRBV7-3 to TRBJ2-2; D not resolved. CDR1 SGHTA and CDR2 FQGTGA come from the germline V gene. The V end was cut by 1 base, the J end by 6 bases, with 9 bases between. CDR3 length: 14 amino acids. The DNA of the CDR3 is TGTGCCAGCAGCTTAAATTATGGGTCCGGGGAGCTGTTTTTT. This codes for CASSLNYGSGELFF.